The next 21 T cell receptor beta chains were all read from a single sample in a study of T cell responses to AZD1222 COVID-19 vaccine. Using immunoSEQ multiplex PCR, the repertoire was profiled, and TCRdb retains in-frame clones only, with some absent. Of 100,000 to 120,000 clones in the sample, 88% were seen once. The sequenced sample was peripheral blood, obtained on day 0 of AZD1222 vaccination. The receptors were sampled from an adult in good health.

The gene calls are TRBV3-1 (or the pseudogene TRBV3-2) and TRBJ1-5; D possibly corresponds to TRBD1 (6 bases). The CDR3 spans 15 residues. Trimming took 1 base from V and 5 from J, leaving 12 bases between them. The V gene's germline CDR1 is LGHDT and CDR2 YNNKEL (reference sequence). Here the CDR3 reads CASSQGGKGDQPQHF. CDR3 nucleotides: TGTGCCAGCAGCCAAGGGGGGAAGGGGGATCAGCCCCAGCATTTT.

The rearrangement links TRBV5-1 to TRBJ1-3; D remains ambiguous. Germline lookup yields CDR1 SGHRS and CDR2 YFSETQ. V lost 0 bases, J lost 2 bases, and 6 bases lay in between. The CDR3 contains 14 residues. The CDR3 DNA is TGCGCCAGCAGCTTGGACCAAGCTGGAAACACCATATATTTT. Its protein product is CASSLDQAGNTIYF.

The CDR3 here is CASSYRDRAFYEQYF. In DNA, the CDR3 is TGTGCCAGCAGCTACCGGGACAGGGCCTTCTACGAGCAGTACTTC. This chain links TRBV5-4 with TRBJ2-7; 9 bases are a match to TRBD1. This CDR3 is built from 15 residues. Germline V lookup: CDR1 SGHNT, CDR2 YYREEE (reference sequence). The V gene end was trimmed by 3 bases and the J gene end by 3 bases; junction bases not matched to a gene: 7.

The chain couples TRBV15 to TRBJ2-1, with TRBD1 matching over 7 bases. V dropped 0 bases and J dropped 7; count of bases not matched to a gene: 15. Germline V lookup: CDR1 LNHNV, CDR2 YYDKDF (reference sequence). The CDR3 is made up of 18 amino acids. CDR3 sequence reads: CATSRESNTGVLSNEQFF. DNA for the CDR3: TGTGCCACCAGCAGAGAGTCGAATACAGGGGTCCTGTCGAATGAGCAGTTCTTC.

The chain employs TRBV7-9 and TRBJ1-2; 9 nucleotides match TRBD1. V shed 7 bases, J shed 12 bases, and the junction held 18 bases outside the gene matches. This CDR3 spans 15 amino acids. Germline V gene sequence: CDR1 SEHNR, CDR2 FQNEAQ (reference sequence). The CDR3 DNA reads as TGTGCCAGCACCCCCGGAGGGTCCCGGGACAGGGACCACACCTTC. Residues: CASTPGGSRDRDHTF.

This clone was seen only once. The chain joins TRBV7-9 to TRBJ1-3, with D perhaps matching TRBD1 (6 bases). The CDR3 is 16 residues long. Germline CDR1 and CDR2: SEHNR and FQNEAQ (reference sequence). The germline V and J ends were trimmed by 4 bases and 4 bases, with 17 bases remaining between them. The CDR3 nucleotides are TGTGCCAGCAGCTCTCCCCGGGGGGCGCCCGGAAACACCATATATTTT. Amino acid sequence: CASSSPRGAPGNTIYF.

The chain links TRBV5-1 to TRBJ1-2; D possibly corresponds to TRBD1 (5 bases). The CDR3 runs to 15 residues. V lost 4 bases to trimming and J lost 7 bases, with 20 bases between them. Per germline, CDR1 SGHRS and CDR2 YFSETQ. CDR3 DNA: TGCGCCAGCAGCGAAATAATTCAGGGTCCGGGTGGCTACACCTTC. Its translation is CASSEIIQGPGGYTF. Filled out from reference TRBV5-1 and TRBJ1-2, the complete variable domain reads KAGVTQTPRYLIKTRGQQVTLSCSPISGHRSVSWYQQTPGQGLQFLFEYFSETQRNKGNFPGRFSGRQFSNSRSEMNVSTLELGDSALYLCASSEIIQGPGGYTFGSGTRLTVV.

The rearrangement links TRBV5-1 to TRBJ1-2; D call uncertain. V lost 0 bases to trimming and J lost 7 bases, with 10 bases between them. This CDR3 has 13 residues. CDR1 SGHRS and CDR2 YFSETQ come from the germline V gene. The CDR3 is CASSLDGEAGYTF. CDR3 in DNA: TGCGCCAGCAGCTTGGACGGGGAGGCTGGCTACACCTTC.

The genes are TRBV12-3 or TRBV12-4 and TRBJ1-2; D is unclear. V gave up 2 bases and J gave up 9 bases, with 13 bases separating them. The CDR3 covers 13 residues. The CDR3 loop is CASSLQGRFRYTF. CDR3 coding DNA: TGTGCCAGCAGTTTACAAGGGAGATTTCGCTACACCTTC.

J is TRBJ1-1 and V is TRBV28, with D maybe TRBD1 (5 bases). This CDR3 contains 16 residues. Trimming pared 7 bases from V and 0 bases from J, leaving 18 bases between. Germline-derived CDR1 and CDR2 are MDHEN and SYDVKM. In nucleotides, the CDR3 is TGTGCCAGCAAGTTTTGGGCAGCGGACATGAACACTGAAGCTTTCTTT. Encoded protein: CASKFWAADMNTEAFF.

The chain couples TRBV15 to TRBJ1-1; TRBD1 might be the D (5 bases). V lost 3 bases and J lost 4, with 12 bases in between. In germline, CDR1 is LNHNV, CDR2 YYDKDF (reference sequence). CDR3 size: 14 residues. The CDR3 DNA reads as TGTGCCACCAGCAGTGCGTTGAGGGGCACTGAAGCTTTCTTT. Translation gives CATSSALRGTEAFF.

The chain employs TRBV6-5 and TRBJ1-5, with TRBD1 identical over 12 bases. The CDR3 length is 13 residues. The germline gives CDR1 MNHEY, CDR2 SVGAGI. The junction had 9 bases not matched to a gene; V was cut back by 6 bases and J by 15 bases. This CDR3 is CASRPGTGGVRHF. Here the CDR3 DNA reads TGTGCCAGCAGACCCGGGACAGGGGGCGTTCGGCATTTT.

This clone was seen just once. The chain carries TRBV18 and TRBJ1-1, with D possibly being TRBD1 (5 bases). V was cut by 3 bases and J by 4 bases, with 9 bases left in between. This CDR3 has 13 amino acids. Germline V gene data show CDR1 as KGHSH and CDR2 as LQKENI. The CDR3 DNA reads TGTGCCAGCTCACCTCAGGGTGGCACTGAAGCTTTCTTT. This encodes CASSPQGGTEAFF.

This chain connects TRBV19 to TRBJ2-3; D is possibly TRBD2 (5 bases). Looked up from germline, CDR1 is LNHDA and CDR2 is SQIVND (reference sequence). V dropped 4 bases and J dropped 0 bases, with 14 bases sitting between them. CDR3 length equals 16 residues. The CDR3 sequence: CASSTWPGVSTDTQYF. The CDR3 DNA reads TGTGCCAGTAGTACCTGGCCCGGGGTAAGCACAGATACGCAGTATTTT.

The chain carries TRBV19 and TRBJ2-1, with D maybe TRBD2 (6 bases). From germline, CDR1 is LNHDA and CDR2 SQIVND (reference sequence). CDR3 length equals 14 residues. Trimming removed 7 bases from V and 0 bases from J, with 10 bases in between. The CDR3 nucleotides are TGTGCCAGTACTCGGGGGAGCTCCTACAATGAGCAGTTCTTC. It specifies CASTRGSSYNEQFF.

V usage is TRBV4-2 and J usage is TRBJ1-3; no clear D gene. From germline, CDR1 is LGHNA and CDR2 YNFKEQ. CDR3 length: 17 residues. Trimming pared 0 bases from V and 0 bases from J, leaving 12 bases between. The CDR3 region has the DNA TGTGCCAGCAGCCAAGAGTTGTCGGGAGTCTCTGGAAACACCATATATTTT. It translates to CASSQELSGVSGNTIYF.

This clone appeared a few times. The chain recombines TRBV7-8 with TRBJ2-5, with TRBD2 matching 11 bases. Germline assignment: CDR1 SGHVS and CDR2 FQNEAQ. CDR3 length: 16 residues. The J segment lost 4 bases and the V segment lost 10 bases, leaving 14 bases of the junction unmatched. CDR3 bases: TGTGCCACCGAGGGACTAGCGGAGTTTAGGGTAGAGACCCAGTACTTC. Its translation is CATEGLAEFRVETQYF.

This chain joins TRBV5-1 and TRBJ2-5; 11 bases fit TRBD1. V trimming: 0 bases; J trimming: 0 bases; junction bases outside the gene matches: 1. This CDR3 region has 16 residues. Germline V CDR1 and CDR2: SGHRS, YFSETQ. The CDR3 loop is CASSLVGQGDQETQYF. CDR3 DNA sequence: TGCGCCAGCAGCTTGGTGGGACAGGGGGACCAAGAGACCCAGTACTTC. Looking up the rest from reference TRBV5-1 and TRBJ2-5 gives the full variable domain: KAGVTQTPRYLIKTRGQQVTLSCSPISGHRSVSWYQQTPGQGLQFLFEYFSETQRNKGNFPGRFSGRQFSNSRSEMNVSTLELGDSALYLCASSLVGQGDQETQYFGPGTRLLVL.

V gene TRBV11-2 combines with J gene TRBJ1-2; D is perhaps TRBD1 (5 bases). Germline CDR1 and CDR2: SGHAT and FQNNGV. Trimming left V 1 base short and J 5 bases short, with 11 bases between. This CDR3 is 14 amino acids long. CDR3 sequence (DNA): TGTGCCAGCAGCTTAGTCGCAGGGAGTTATGGCTACACCTTC. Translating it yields CASSLVAGSYGYTF.

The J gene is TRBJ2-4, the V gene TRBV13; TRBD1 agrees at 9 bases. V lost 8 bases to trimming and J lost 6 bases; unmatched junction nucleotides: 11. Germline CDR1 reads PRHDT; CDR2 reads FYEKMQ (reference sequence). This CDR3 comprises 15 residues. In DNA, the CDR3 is TGTGCCAGCGGGCCATCCGGGACAGGGTCAAACATTCAGTACTTC. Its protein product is CASGPSGTGSNIQYF. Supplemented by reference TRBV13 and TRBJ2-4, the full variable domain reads AAGVIQSPRHLIKEKRETATLKCYPIPRHDTVYWYQQGPGQDPQFLISFYEKMQSDKGSIPDRFSAQQFSDYHSELNMSSLELGDSALYFCASGPSGTGSNIQYFGAGTRLSVL.

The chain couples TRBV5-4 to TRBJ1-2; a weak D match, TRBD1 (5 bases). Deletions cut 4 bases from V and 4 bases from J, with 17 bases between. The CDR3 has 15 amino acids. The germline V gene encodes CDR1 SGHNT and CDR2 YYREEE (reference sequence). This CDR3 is CASSQRGGAGYGYTF. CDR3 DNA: TGTGCCAGCAGCCAAAGGGGTGGAGCGGGCTATGGCTACACCTTC.